The 18 T cell receptor beta chains presented below share a single source sample, sequenced in a study of T cells expressing NK-cell markers. TCRdb derives one entry per CDR3 protein from the 5' RACE reads, leaving out DNA. This sample's clone table lists roughly 350,000 distinct CDR3 sequences. The sample was blood T cells: a sorted CD56 or NKG2C T cell subset, CD4+ or CD8+ T cells, or bulk PBMC T cells (not recorded which). These receptors came from a man aged 18-69 years in good health.

The rearrangement uses TRBV7-9 and TRBJ2-3; without DNA, the TCRdb call of TRBD2 cannot be checked. Germline V gene sequence: CDR1 SEHNR, CDR2 FQNEAQ (reference sequence). This CDR3 region has 16 residues. The CDR3 protein is CASCTSGSYSTDTQYF.

The rearrangement joins TRBV6-5 to TRBJ1-1; checking the TCRdb D call of TRBD1 is not possible without DNA. The V gene's germline CDR1 is MNHEY and CDR2 SVGAGI. The CDR3 runs 15 residues. The chain's CDR3 is CASSYSRDRNTEAFF.

The chain is built from TRBV11-1 and TRBJ1-6; as DNA is missing, the TRBD1 call by TCRdb cannot be tested. CDR1 is SGHAT and CDR2 is FQDESV in the germline V gene (reference sequence). The CDR3 runs 14 residues. CDR3 residues: CASTASGADSPLHF.

The chain employs TRBV19 and TRBJ2-1; TCRdb indicates TRBD2, and absent DNA this call remains unverified. CDR3 length equals 16 residues. Germline V lookup: CDR1 LNHDA, CDR2 SQIVND (reference sequence). The CDR3 is CASSPRTSGNYNEQFF.

The chain couples TRBV3-1 to TRBJ2-3; TCRdb selects TRBD2, and the lack of DNA leaves this call unchecked. This CDR3 is built from 17 residues. Germline loops: CDR1 LGHDT, CDR2 YNNKEL (reference sequence). The chain's CDR3 is CASSQVMSGTSRDTQYF.

This rearrangement joins TRBV20-1 to TRBJ2-3; TCRdb lists TRBD2, though no DNA is available to test this call. The CDR3 sequence is 18 residues long. Germline values: CDR1 DFQATT, CDR2 SNEGSKA (reference sequence). Here the CDR3 reads CSARDPASGGLVSDTQYF.

The chain has TRBV6-2 or TRBV6-3 and TRBJ2-1; TCRdb names TRBD2, which stays unverified in the absence of DNA. Germline-derived CDR1 and CDR2 are MNHEY and SVGEGT. This CDR3 is 16 amino acids long. CDR3 loop: CASSTPSGGQYNEQFF.

The chain links TRBV19 to TRBJ2-1; checking the TCRdb D call of TRBD1 is not possible without DNA. The CDR3 has 15 amino acids. The germline V gene has CDR1 LNHDA and CDR2 SQIVND (reference sequence). The CDR3 loop is CASRPPGQGFNEQFF.

The chain is built from TRBV18 and TRBJ2-4; TCRdb calls TRBD2, which cannot be checked without DNA. The germline V gene has CDR1 KGHSH and CDR2 LQKENI. The CDR3 contains 18 residues. CDR3 loop: CASSPRLAGDIAKNIQYF.

This chain connects TRBV18 to TRBJ1-2; TCRdb picks TRBD1, but there is no DNA to check that call. CDR3 length equals 17 residues. Looked up from germline, CDR1 is KGHSH and CDR2 is LQKENI. The CDR3 protein is CASSPPRGARLNYGYTF.

J is TRBJ1-3 and V is TRBV20-1. CDR1 is DFQATT, CDR2 SNEGSKA, per germline (reference sequence). There are 13 residues in the CDR3. The CDR3 loop reads CSATRGVGNTIYF.

The chain employs TRBV20-1 and TRBJ1-1. The CDR3 extends over 14 amino acids. The germline gives CDR1 DFQATT, CDR2 SNEGSKA (reference sequence). The CDR3 here is CSARDPQTNTEAFF.

The chain couples TRBV6-1 to TRBJ1-6; the TRBD1 assignment by TCRdb is unverifiable without DNA. Germline CDR1 MNHNS, CDR2 SASEGT. CDR3 size: 16 residues. Here the CDR3 reads CASSDVLGHYNSPLHF.

The chain joins TRBV27 to TRBJ2-7; TCRdb calls TRBD1, which cannot be checked without DNA. CDR1 is MNHEY, CDR2 SMNVEV, per germline (reference sequence). The CDR3 is 16 amino acids. CDR3 amino acids: CASSLLWGQAPYEQYF.

The V and J genes are TRBV20-1 and TRBJ2-3; TCRdb proposes TRBD2, but this gene call is untestable without DNA. The CDR3 consists of 17 residues. Germline V gene data show CDR1 as DFQATT and CDR2 as SNEGSKA (reference sequence). The CDR3 loop is CSARDGGLAGGPHTQYF.

CDR3 amino acids: CASSPYFLNTGELFF. This rearrangement joins TRBV18 to TRBJ2-2. The CDR3 sequence is 15 residues long. The germline V gene encodes CDR1 KGHSH and CDR2 LQKENI.

The chain couples TRBV20-1 to TRBJ2-1; TCRdb's D gene call, TRBD2, goes unchecked for lack of DNA. The CDR3 has 16 residues. CDR1 is DFQATT and CDR2 is SNEGSKA in the germline V gene (reference sequence). CDR3 protein: CSADIAGGVAYNEQFF.

The rearrangement uses TRBV6-1 and TRBJ2-5; absent DNA, TCRdb's TRBD1 call cannot be checked. The CDR3 has 15 amino acids. The V gene's germline CDR1 is MNHNS and CDR2 SASEGT. CDR3 sequence reads: CASSELQGYAETQYF.